The entry that follows covers one TCR beta chain sequence. At the DNA level, this CDR3 is encoded by other sequences in the same sample as well. Sequencing used immunoSEQ multiplex PCR; TCRdb keeps in-frame clones, though not all of them. The sample lists 200,000 or so clones; 85% to 90% were seen once. This CDR3 comprises 14 residues. Germline V lookup: CDR1 MNHEY, CDR2 SVGAGI. Trimming shortened V by 0 bases and J by 1 base, and 6 bases separated the two germline ends. This specimen comes from a study of blood T cell repertoires in COVID-19. The sample consisted of peripheral blood. This TCR was sampled from a man between 60 and 75 years old with acute or convalescent COVID-19. The chain couples TRBV6-5 to TRBJ2-5; D not certain. CDR3 bases: TGTGCCAGCAGTTACTCGGCAGGCCAAGAGACCCAGTACTTC. It translates to CASSYSAGQETQYF.